The clone carrying this T cell receptor (beta chain) was counted a few times. The data belong to a study of T cells after yellow fever vaccination. V lost 2 bases to trimming and J lost 5 bases; unmatched junction nucleotides: 5. Looked up from germline, CDR1 is DFQATT and CDR2 is SNEGSKA (reference sequence). The CDR3 contains 15 residues. TCRdb itself ran the 5' RACE reads through MiXCR, one entry per CDR3 protein. The sample holds 510,000 or so distinct CDR3 sequences, roughly a fifth seen once. The clonotype comes from a man aged 30-40 years who received the YFV17D yellow fever vaccine. The chain uses TRBV20-1 and TRBJ2-3; the match to TRBD2 covers 12 bases. The sample consisted of PBMCs, taken 15 days after the yellow fever booster vaccination. The CDR3 bases are TGCAGTGCTAGATGGACTAGCGGGACTAAAGATACGCAGTATTTT. It translates to CSARWTSGTKDTQYF.